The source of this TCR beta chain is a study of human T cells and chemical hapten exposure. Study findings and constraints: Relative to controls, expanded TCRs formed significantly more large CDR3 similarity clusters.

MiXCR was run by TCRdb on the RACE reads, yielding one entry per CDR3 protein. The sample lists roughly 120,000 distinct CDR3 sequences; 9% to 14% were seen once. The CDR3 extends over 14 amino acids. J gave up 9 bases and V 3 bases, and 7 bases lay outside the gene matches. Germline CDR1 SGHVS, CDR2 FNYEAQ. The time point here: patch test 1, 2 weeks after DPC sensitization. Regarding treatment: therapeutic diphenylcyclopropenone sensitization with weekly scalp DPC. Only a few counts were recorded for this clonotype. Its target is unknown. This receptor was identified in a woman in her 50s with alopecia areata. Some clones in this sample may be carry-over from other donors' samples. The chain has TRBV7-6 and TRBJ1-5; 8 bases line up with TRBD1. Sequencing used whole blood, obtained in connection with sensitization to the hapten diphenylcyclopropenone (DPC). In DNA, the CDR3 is TGTGCCAGCAGCTTGGCGGACAGGGCTGCGCCCCAGCATTTT. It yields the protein CASSLADRAAPQHF.